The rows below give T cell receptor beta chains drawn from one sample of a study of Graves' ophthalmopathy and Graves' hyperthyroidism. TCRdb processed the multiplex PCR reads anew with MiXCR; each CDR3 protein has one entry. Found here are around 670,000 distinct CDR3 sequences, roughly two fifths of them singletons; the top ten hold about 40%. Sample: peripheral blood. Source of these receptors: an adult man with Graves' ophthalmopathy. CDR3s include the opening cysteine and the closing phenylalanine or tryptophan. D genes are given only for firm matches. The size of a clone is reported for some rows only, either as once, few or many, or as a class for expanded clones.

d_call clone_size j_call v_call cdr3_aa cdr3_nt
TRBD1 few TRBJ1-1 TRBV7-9 CASSQGQGIEKAFF TGTGCCAGCAGCCAGGGACAGGGAATTGAGAAAGCTTTCTTT
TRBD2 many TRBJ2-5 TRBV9 CASSVGGGTGETQYF TGTGCCAGCAGCGTAGGGGGAGGGACCGGAGAGACCCAGTACTTC
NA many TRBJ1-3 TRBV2 CASSDGRINF TGTGCCAGCAGTGACGGCAGGATCAATTTT
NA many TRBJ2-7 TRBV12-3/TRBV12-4 CASSFSNEQYF TGTGCCAGCAGCTTTAGCAACGAGCAGTACTTC
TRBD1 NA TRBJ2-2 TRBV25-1 CASSYLNRGRGELFF TGTGCCAGCAGTTACCTTAACAGGGGGCGCGGGGAGCTGTTTTTT
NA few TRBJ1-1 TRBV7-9 CASSLYGGSVTEAFF TGTGCCAGCAGCTTGTACGGGGGTTCGGTCACTGAAGCTTTCTTT
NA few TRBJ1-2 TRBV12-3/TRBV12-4 CASSPRGLGNYGYTF TGTGCCAGCAGTCCGAGGGGGTTGGGTAACTATGGCTACACCTTC
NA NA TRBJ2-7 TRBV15 CATGLSSSYEQYF TGTGCCACGGGTCTCTCAAGCTCCTACGAGCAGTACTTC
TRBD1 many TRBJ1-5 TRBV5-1 CASSFTGGSNQPQHF TGCGCCAGCAGCTTTACAGGGGGTAGCAATCAGCCCCAGCATTTT
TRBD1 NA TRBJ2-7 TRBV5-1 CASSRQGGNYEQYF TGCGCCAGCAGCCGACAGGGGGGCAACTACGAGCAGTACTTC
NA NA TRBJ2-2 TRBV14 CASSQDLADGELFF TGTGCCAGCAGCCAAGATCTAGCTGACGGGGAGCTGTTTTTT
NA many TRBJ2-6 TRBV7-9 CASSPGAGRSGANVLTF TGTGCCAGCAGCCCGGGAGCAGGGAGGTCTGGGGCCAACGTCCTGACTTTC
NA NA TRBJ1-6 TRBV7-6 CASSSDSTIDNSPLHF TGTGCCAGCAGCTCCGACAGTACCATAGATAATTCACCCCTCCACTTT
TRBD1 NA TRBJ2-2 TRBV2 CASRGQGRVGELFF TGTGCCAGCAGGGGACAGGGGAGGGTCGGGGAGCTGTTTTTT
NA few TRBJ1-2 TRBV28 CASTKLGTYTSYGYTF TGTGCCAGCACCAAACTCGGGACATATACTAGCTATGGCTACACCTTC
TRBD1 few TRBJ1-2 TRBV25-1 CASSATTGGDYGYTF TGTGCCAGCAGTGCCACGACAGGGGGCGACTATGGCTACACCTTC
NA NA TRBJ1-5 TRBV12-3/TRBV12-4 CASSELANQPQHF TGTGCCAGCAGTGAATTGGCGAATCAGCCCCAGCATTTT
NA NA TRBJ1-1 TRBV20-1 CSARDPRVETEAFF TGCAGTGCTAGAGATCCCCGGGTGGAAACTGAAGCTTTCTTT
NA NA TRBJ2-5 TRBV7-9 CASSLAVSQYF TGTGCCAGCAGCTTAGCTGTGTCCCAGTACTTC
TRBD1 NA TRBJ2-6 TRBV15 CATSSEQGDGANVLTF TGTGCCACCAGCAGTGAACAGGGGGACGGGGCCAACGTCCTGACTTTC
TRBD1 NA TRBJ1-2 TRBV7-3 CASSVDDRGVPGYTF TGTGCCAGCAGCGTTGACGACAGGGGGGTTCCCGGCTACACCTTC
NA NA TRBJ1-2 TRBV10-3 CASSSTDNGIYTF TGTGCCAGCAGTTCGACAGATAATGGGATTTACACCTTC
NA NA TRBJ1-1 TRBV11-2 CASSPFSRVRQNTEAFF TGTGCCAGCAGTCCCTTCTCCAGGGTCAGACAGAACACTGAAGCTTTCTTT
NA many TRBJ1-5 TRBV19 CASSISIVPQHF TGTGCCAGTAGTATCAGCATCGTGCCCCAGCATTTT
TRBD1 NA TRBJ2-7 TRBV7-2 CASRRSTGNYEQYF TGTGCCAGCCGACGTTCGACAGGGAACTACGAGCAGTACTTC
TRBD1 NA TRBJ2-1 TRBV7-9 CASSRTGVNEQFF TGTGCCAGCAGCCGGACAGGGGTCAATGAGCAGTTCTTC
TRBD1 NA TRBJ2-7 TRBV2 CASRRGTGGGVYEQYF TGTGCCAGCAGACGGGGTACAGGGGGCGGGGTTTACGAGCAGTACTTC
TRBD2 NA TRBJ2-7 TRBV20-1 CSGERESDGEQYF TGCAGTGGGGAGCGGGAAAGTGACGGCGAGCAGTACTTC
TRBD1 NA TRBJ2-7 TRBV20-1 CSASDRGPSRGEQYF TGCAGTGCTAGTGACAGGGGCCCCAGCAGAGGCGAGCAGTACTTC
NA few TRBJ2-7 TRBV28 CASSLLANDYEQYF TGTGCCAGCAGTTTGTTGGCTAATGACTACGAGCAGTACTTC
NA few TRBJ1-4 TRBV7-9 CASSFRRSNEKLFF TGTGCCAGCAGTTTCCGACGGAGTAATGAAAAACTGTTTTTT
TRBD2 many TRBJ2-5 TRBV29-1 CSVAGLAGGFSFETQYF TGCAGCGTGGCAGGACTAGCGGGAGGATTTAGTTTTGAGACCCAGTACTTC
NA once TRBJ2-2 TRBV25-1 CASSIVAANTGELFF TGTGCCAGTAGTATTGTAGCGGCGAACACCGGGGAGCTGTTTTTT